The present T cell receptor beta chain was sequenced within a study of T cell repertoires in cytomegalovirus infection. Turning to the study itself: Public signatures in TCR beta pointed to CMV infection and matching HLA type.

From the reads, TCRdb called clonotypes with MiXCR, one entry per CDR3 protein. This sample has about 400,000 distinct CDR3 sequences; roughly 20% occur once, and the top ten carry 8.7%. The V gene's germline CDR1 is SGHTA and CDR2 FQGNSA. This CDR3 contains 14 residues. V lost 2 bases and J 6 bases, leaving 12 bases between the germline ends. The study's findings and limits: HLA-C-restricted, CMV-specific TCR beta clonotypes were dominant ex vivo. Cumulated frequencies of public TCR beta families served to identify carriers of CMV plus the relevant HLA.

This clonotype was observed many times. Its antigen remains unidentified. Sequences were obtained from PBMCs. This receptor was obtained from a human donor in good health (CMV status not recorded). Some clones in this sample may be carry-over from other donors' samples. The rearrangement joins TRBV7-2 to TRBJ2-3; D is possibly TRBD1 (6 bases). The CDR3 DNA reads as TGTGCCAGCAGCTTATCTACAGGGCCGGATACGCAGTATTTT. It specifies CASSLSTGPDTQYF.